Here is one T cell receptor (beta chain) with its context. The source of the sample is a study of OX40 agonist ivuxolimab in advanced cancers. Repertoires were generated with immunoSEQ multiplex PCR, while TCRdb's copy carries only in-frame clones and drops some. This sample has 35,000 to 40,000 clones, with about 82% found just once. Deletions cut 6 bases from V and 2 bases from J, with 7 bases between. The CDR3 sequence is 12 residues long. CDR1 LNHDA and CDR2 SQIVND come from the germline V gene (reference sequence). This chain connects TRBV19 to TRBJ1-1, with D tentatively TRBD1 (6 bases). This sequence was found in an adult with an advanced solid tumor such as melanoma, head and neck, liver or kidney cancer. The specimen was CD4+ or CD8+ T cells sorted from blood, collected in a trial of the OX40 agonist ivuxolimab. The CDR3 protein is CASRGTNTEAFF. As DNA, the CDR3 is TGTGCCAGTAGGGGGACAAACACTGAAGCTTTCTTT.